One and the same sample provided the 20 T cell receptor beta chains below, sequenced in a study of CD8 T cells in ankylosing spondylitis. TCRdb reanalysed the 5' RACE reads using MiXCR and keeps one entry per CDR3 protein. The sample comprises roughly 160,000 distinct CDR3 sequences, 9.8% of which are singletons, and roughly 16% rests with the top ten. Sequenced sample: blood, either unsorted or a sorted T cell fraction (not recorded which). Source of these receptors: a female donor with ankylosing spondylitis or in good health (not recorded which).

Only a few counts were recorded for this clonotype. The chain employs TRBV9 and TRBJ2-1; 7 positions match TRBD2. V shed 0 bases, J shed 7 bases, and the junction held 7 bases outside the gene matches. CDR3 size: 15 residues. Germline V CDR1 and CDR2: SGDLS, YYNGEE. The CDR3 sequence is CASSVGAGSGNEQFF. The CDR3 region has the DNA TGTGCCAGCAGCGTAGGAGCGGGGAGTGGAAATGAGCAGTTCTTC.

This clonotype was found a few times. V is TRBV27 and J is TRBJ2-7; no firm D call. V was pared by 0 bases and J by 3 bases, with 6 bases between. The CDR3 spans 13 residues. Germline CDR1 and CDR2: MNHEY and SMNVEV (reference sequence). CDR3 in amino acids: CASSLSVLYEQYF. Here the CDR3 DNA reads TGTGCCAGCAGTTTATCGGTCCTCTACGAGCAGTACTTC.

This clonotype was counted many times. The chain has TRBV29-1 and TRBJ2-7; perhaps TRBD1 as D (5 bases). CDR3 size: 12 residues. Deletions cut 5 bases from V and 2 bases from J, with 10 bases between. Germline V gives CDR1 SQVTM, CDR2 ANQGSEA. The DNA for the CDR3 is TGCAGCGTTTCGGACATAGCCTACGAGCAGTACTTC. Translating it yields CSVSDIAYEQYF.

This clonotype has only a few counts. The chain joins TRBV19 to TRBJ2-3; D call uncertain. Looked up from germline, CDR1 is LNHDA and CDR2 is SQIVND (reference sequence). The CDR3 length is 12 residues. Trimming took off 9 bases at V and 2 bases at J, with 9 bases between the two ends. The CDR3 DNA reads TGTGCCAGCAAAAAAAACACAGATACGCAGTATTTT. It encodes CASKKNTDTQYF. Filled out from reference TRBV19 and TRBJ2-3, the complete variable domain reads DGGITQSPKYLFRKEGQNVTLSCEQNLNHDAMYWYRQDPGQGLRLIYYSQIVNDFQKGDIAEGYSVSREKKESFPLTVTSAQKNPTAFYLCASKKNTDTQYFGPGTRLTVL.

This clonotype has only a few counts. J is TRBJ2-7 and V is TRBV4-3; 7 bases align to TRBD1. Germline V gene data show CDR1 as LGHNA and CDR2 as YSLEER. The trim removed 3 bases at V and 6 bases at J, leaving 11 bases unmatched. The CDR3 runs 15 residues. The CDR3 nucleotides are TGCGCCAGCAGCCAGACTCAGGACAGGTTCGTCGAGCAGTACTTC. Its protein is CASSQTQDRFVEQYF.

The chain couples TRBV4-3 to TRBJ1-1, with D possibly being TRBD1 (6 bases). Trimming took off 1 base at V and 5 bases at J, with 11 bases between the two ends. The germline CDR1 and CDR2 sequences are LGHNA and YSLEER. The CDR3 has 14 residues. The CDR3 is CASSQGQANTEAFF. CDR3 coding DNA: TGCGCCAGCAGCCAAGGACAGGCAAATACTGAAGCTTTCTTT.

This clonotype was seen at least ten times. The chain has TRBV7-9 and TRBJ2-7; D not certain. With 2 bases removed from V and 6 bases from J, the gap between germline ends came to 5 bases. From germline, CDR1 is SEHNR and CDR2 FQNEAQ (reference sequence). The CDR3 loop spans 11 amino acids. The CDR3 is CASSLKGEQYF. DNA for the CDR3: TGTGCCAGCAGCTTAAAGGGCGAGCAGTACTTC.

This clonotype has just a few counts. The CDR3 DNA sequence: TGTGCCAGCACTTCCTACGACAGGCGCTCTGAGACCCAGTACTTC. It is translated as CASTSYDRRSETQYF. V and J are TRBV11-2 and TRBJ2-5; D possibly corresponds to TRBD1 (6 bases). This CDR3 comprises 15 residues. Germline CDR1 reads SGHAT; CDR2 reads FQNNGV. V was shortened by 7 bases and J by 5 bases, with 20 bases between the two germline ends.

This clonotype was found a few times. This chain joins TRBV25-1 and TRBJ2-2; D ambiguous. V lost 9 bases and J lost 5, with 10 bases in between. This CDR3 comprises 12 residues. Germline CDR1 is MGHDK and CDR2 is SYGVNS. The CDR3 is CASRRGTGELFF. In DNA, the CDR3 is TGTGCCAGTCGACGTGGGACCGGGGAGCTGTTTTTT. The variable domain in full, with the rest retrieved from reference TRBV25-1 and TRBJ2-2, is EADIYQTPRYLVIGTGKKITLECSQTMGHDKMYWYQQDPGMELHLIHYSYGVNSTEKGDLSSESTVSRIRTEHFPLTLESARPSHTSQYLCASRRGTGELFFGEGSRLTVL.

The table lists this clonotype with many counts. The CDR3 loop reads CSAYLGTLYGYTF. In DNA form, the CDR3 reads TGCAGTGCTTACCTCGGGACGCTCTATGGCTACACCTTC. J is TRBJ1-2 and V is TRBV20-1, with a weak D call TRBD1 (5 bases). Deletions cut 5 bases from V and 4 bases from J, with 14 bases between. Germline V gives CDR1 DFQATT, CDR2 SNEGSKA (reference sequence). The CDR3 totals 13 residues.

This clonotype was picked up a small number of times. The chain joins TRBV7-9 to TRBJ1-2; possible D gene TRBD1, 6 bases. Germline V gene lookup returns CDR1 SEHNR and CDR2 FQNEAQ (reference sequence). Between the trimmed V and J ends, which lost 3 bases and 0 bases, there was a span of 17 bases. The CDR3 is 17 amino acids. CDR3 DNA sequence: TGTGCCAGCAGCTTCCCGACAGGCCTGGGAGCTAACTATGGCTACACCTTC. It translates to CASSFPTGLGANYGYTF.

Remarks on this clonotype: The junction does not match germline at one end; this may be a read error. The rearrangement joins TRBV20-1 to TRBJ2-1, with D tentatively TRBD2 (6 bases). Germline V gene lookup returns CDR1 DFQATT and CDR2 SNEGSKA (reference sequence). The length of the CDR3 is 15 residues. CDR3 DNA sequence: TGCAGAGCTAGTGAAGCTAGCGCCTCCTACAATGAGCAGTTCTTC. Its translation: CRASEASASYNEQFF.

This clonotype was seen many times. The gene calls are TRBV20-1 and TRBJ1-1; D gene uncertain. Trimming took 3 bases from V and 7 from J, leaving 9 bases between them. The CDR3 is made up of 11 amino acids. The germline V gene encodes CDR1 DFQATT and CDR2 SNEGSKA (reference sequence). As DNA, the CDR3 is TGCAGTGCTAGTGGGAATGGTGAAGCTTTCTTT. Encoded protein: CSASGNGEAFF.

This clonotype was recorded many times. The V call is TRBV10-3, the J call TRBJ2-1; 10 bases line up with TRBD2. Germline CDR1 ENHRY, CDR2 SYGVKD. The CDR3 runs to 17 residues. With 0 bases clipped from V and 0 bases from J, the junction kept 2 bases outside the gene matches. The CDR3 loop reads CAISESPSGSSYNEQFF. The CDR3 bases are TGTGCCATCAGTGAGTCTCCTAGCGGGAGCTCCTACAATGAGCAGTTCTTC.

This clonotype was counted many times. The chain couples TRBV6-5 to TRBJ2-3; D perhaps matches TRBD2 (5 bases). The CDR3 has 15 amino acids. V was clipped by 3 bases and J by 4 bases, with 14 bases between them. Germline V gene sequence: CDR1 MNHEY, CDR2 SVGAGI. The CDR3 coding sequence is TGTGCCAGCAGTTATTTGGGAGCTGGAGCAGATACGCAGTATTTT. The encoded protein is CASSYLGAGADTQYF.

This clonotype was picked up many times. DNA of the CDR3: TGTGCCAGCAGCTTAGCAGGGCCTGAAGCTTTCTTT. Its protein is CASSLAGPEAFF. The chain links TRBV7-9 to TRBJ1-1; no firm D call. The CDR3 totals 12 residues. Germline V lookup: CDR1 SEHNR, CDR2 FQNEAQ (reference sequence). Trimming pared 0 bases from V and 6 bases from J, leaving 5 bases between. Looking up the rest from reference TRBV7-9 and TRBJ1-1 gives the full variable domain: DTGVSQNPRHKITKRGQNVTFRCDPISEHNRLYWYRQTLGQGPEFLTYFQNEAQLEKSRLLSDRFSAERPKGSFSTLEIQRTEQGDSAMYLCASSLAGPEAFFGQGTRLTVV.

This clonotype was recorded a few times. V usage is TRBV28 and J usage is TRBJ1-2; tentative D call: TRBD1 (6 bases). The CDR3 is made up of 16 amino acids. The germline gives CDR1 MDHEN, CDR2 SYDVKM. V was shortened by 5 bases and J by 6 bases, with 22 bases between the two germline ends. The DNA of the CDR3 is TGTGCCAGCAGTACGAATTCCGGGGGGCTTCTCGATGGCTACACCTTC. Translating gives CASSTNSGGLLDGYTF.

This clonotype was counted once. The chain combines TRBV19 with TRBJ2-1, with TRBD2 matching over 12 bases. Germline V CDR1 and CDR2: LNHDA, SQIVND (reference sequence). The CDR3 runs to 13 residues. The ends lost 6 bases at V and 9 bases at J; junction bases unmatched: 3. The CDR3 DNA follows: TGTGCCAGTAGGTCACTAGCGGGAGGTGAGCAGTTCTTC. It translates to CASRSLAGGEQFF.

The chain carries TRBV4-3 and TRBJ2-1; 10 nucleotides align to TRBD2. V shed 0 bases, J shed 7 bases, and the junction held 9 bases outside the gene matches. The CDR3 covers 17 residues. CDR1 and CDR2 (germline): LGHNA, YSLEER. The CDR3 reads CASSQDIGTSVLNEQFF. The CDR3 bases are TGCGCCAGCAGCCAAGACATAGGGACTAGCGTTTTGAATGAGCAGTTCTTC.

Only a few counts were recorded for this clonotype. This chain joins TRBV30 and TRBJ2-3, with 10 nucleotides matching TRBD2. CDR1 and CDR2 from the germline V gene are GTSNPN and SVGIG (reference sequence). The CDR3 contains 13 residues. V lost 7 bases, J lost 4 bases, and 5 bases stayed unmatched. CDR3 loop: CASGAGGSDTQYF. CDR3 DNA sequence: TGTGCCTCCGGAGCGGGAGGGTCAGATACGCAGTATTTT.